Here is one T cell receptor beta chain with its context. This CDR3 spans 16 amino acids. J lost 2 bases, V lost 2 bases, and 7 bases had no gene match. Per the germline V gene, CDR1 is SGHNT and CDR2 is YENEEA. Original analysis: Reference gene primer amplification gave nucleated cell count estimates. This table comes from immunoSEQ multiplex PCR, and its TCRdb copy is limited to in-frame clones, with some not included. D and trimming come from the DNA, and the V and J calls and clone size come from that table. The table includes around 260,000 clones, more than 70% detected once. This sample was included in a study of blood T cell repertoires in COVID-19. Study-level information: Samples taken during acute and convalescent COVID-19 were collected in the United States, Italy and Spain. The analysed material was cDNA or gDNA that came from T cells, B-cell-depleted T cells, or PBMCs.

The sequenced sample consisted of peripheral blood. This TCR came from a woman aged 45-65 years with acute or convalescent COVID-19. This chain connects TRBV11-3 to TRBJ2-3; 7 positions match TRBD1. This chain's CDR3 is CASSLSWDSLTDTQYF. CDR3 DNA: TGTGCCAGCAGCTTATCATGGGACAGCCTCACAGATACGCAGTATTTT.